This paragraph covers one TCR beta chain sequence. Its antigen remains unknown. This sample is drawn from a study of graft-versus-host responses after intestinal transplantation. Turning to the study itself: Transplants given to recipients were multivisceral, liver-intestinal, or isolated intestinal. Among the recipients, all got anti-thymocyte globulin induction and then tacrolimus and steroids for about three years. General study findings and limits: Where graft-donor T cell macrochimerism was present, patients had high graft-versus-host to host-versus-graft clonal ratios in allografts. Ileal or blood samples showed some GvH clones first, and such clones were also found in recipient marrow.

Graft tissue processing released intraepithelial and lamina propria lymphocytes. Only in-frame clones appear in the TCRdb table, and some are missing; sequencing was by immunoSEQ multiplex PCR. In the table there are around 4,900 clones, around 80% of which are singletons. The source material was ileum tissue, sampled just under 130 days after intestinal transplantation. This sequence originates from a human patient who received an intestinal transplant, so some T cells may come from the graft donor.

The CDR3 DNA reads as TGTGCCAGCAGCCAAGTAACCTCGACAGGCCTTTGGGACGAGCAGTACTTC. Encoded protein: CASSQVTSTGLWDEQYF. The genes are TRBV4-2 and TRBJ2-7; D is possibly TRBD1 (6 bases). The V end lost 1 base, the J end lost 5 bases, and 21 bases lay between the germline ends. From germline, CDR1 is LGHNA and CDR2 YNFKEQ. CDR3 length equals 17 residues.